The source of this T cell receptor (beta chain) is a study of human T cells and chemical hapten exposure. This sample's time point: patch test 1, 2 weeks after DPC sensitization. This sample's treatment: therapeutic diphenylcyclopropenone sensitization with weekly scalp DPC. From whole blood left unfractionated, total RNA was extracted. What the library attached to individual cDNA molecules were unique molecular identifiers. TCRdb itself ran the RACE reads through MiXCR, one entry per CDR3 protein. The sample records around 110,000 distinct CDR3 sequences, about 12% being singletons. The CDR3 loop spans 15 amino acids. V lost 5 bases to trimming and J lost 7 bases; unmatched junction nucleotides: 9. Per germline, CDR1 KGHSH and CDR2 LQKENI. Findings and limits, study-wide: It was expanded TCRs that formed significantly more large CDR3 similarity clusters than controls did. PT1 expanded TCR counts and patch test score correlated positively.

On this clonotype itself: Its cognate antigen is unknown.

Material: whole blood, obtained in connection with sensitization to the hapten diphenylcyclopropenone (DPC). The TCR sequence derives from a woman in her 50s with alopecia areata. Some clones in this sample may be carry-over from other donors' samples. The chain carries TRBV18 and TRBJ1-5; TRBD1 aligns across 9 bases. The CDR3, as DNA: TGTGCCAGCTCATTAGGGACAGGGTATGAGCAGCCCCAGCATTTT. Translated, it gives CASSLGTGYEQPQHF.